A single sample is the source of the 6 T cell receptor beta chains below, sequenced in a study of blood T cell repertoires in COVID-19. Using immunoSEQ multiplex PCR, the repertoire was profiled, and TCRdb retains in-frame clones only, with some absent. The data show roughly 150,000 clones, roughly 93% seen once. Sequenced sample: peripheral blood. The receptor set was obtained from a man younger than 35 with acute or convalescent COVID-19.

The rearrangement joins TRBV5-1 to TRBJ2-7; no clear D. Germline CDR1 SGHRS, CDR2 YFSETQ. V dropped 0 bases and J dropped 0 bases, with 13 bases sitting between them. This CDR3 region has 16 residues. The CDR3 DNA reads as TGCGCCAGCAGCTTGGCAGCGACGGCACTCTCCTACGAGCAGTACTTC. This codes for CASSLAATALSYEQYF.

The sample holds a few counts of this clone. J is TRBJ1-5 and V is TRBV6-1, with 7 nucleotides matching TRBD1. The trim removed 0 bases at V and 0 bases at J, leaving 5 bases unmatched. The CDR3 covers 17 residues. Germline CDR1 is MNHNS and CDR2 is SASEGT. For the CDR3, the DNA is TGTGCCAGCAGTGAAGCGCTTCGGGACAGTAGCAATCAGCCCCAGCATTTT. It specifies CASSEALRDSSNQPQHF.

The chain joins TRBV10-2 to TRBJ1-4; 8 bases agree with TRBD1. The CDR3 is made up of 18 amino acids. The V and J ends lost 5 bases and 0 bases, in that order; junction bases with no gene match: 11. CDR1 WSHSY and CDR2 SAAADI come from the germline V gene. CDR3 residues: CASSPDRASDTTNEKLFF. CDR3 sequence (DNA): TGCGCCAGCAGTCCGGACAGGGCTTCAGATACAACTAATGAAAAACTGTTTTTT.

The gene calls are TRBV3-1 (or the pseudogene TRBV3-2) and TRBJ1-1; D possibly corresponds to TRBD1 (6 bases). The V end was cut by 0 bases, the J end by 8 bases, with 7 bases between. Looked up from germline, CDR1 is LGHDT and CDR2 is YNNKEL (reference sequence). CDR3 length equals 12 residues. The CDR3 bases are TGTGCCAGCAGCCAAGATGGACAGGAAGCTTTCTTT. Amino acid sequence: CASSQDGQEAFF.

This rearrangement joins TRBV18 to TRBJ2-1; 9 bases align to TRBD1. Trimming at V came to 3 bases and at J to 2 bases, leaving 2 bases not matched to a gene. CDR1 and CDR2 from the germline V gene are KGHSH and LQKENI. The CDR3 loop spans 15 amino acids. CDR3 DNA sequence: TGTGCCAGCTCACCCGGGACAGGGACCTACAATGAGCAGTTCTTC. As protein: CASSPGTGTYNEQFF. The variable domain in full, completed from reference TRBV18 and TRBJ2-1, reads NAGVMQNPRHLVRRRGQEARLRCSPMKGHSHVYWYRQLPEEGLKFMVYLQKENIIDESGMPKERFSAEFPKEGPSILRIQQVVRGDSAAYFCASSPGTGTYNEQFFGPGTRLTVL.

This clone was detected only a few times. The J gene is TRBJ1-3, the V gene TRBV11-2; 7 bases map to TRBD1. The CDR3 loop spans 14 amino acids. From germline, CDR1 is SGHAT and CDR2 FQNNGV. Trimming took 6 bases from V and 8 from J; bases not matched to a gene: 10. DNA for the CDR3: TGTGCCAGCAGATTGACAGGGCTTAGGGACACCATATATTTT. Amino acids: CASRLTGLRDTIYF. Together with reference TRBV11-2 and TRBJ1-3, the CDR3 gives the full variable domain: EAGVAQSPRYKIIEKRQSVAFWCNPISGHATLYWYQQILGQGPKLLIQFQNNGVVDDSQLPKDRFSAERLKGVDSTLKIQPAKLEDSAVYLCASRLTGLRDTIYFGEGSWLTVV.